The 24 T cell receptor beta chains listed next were all sequenced from one sample in a study of CD8 T cells in ankylosing spondylitis. TCRdb reprocessed the 5' RACE reads via MiXCR and lists one record per CDR3 protein. The repertoire holds fewer than 250,000 distinct CDR3 sequences, with roughly 24% as singletons. The source material was blood, either unsorted or a sorted T cell fraction (not recorded which). The receptors here all came from a male donor with ankylosing spondylitis or in good health (not recorded which).

The DNA for the CDR3 is TGTGCCAGCAGCAGAAGCGGGACCGGATACAATGAGCAGTTCTTC. As protein: CASSRSGTGYNEQFF. The chain joins TRBV7-2 to TRBJ2-1, with 7 nucleotides matching TRBD2. There are 15 residues in the CDR3. V was pared by 5 bases and J by 4 bases, with 8 bases of the junction left unmatched. Germline V CDR1 and CDR2: SGHTA, FQGNSA.

This clonotype was recorded a few times. The CDR3 region is CASSLSRSTDTQYF. The CDR3 DNA reads TGTGCCAGCAGTTTGAGTAGGTCCACAGATACGCAGTATTTT. The chain links TRBV6-5 to TRBJ2-3; D call uncertain. CDR1 MNHEY and CDR2 SVGAGI come from the germline V gene. V lost 4 bases to trimming and J lost 2 bases, with 10 bases between them. This CDR3 contains 14 residues.

The chain couples TRBV5-6 to TRBJ2-1; 13 nucleotides line up with TRBD2. The germline V gene encodes CDR1 SGHDT and CDR2 YYEEEE. The CDR3 totals 15 residues. The V gene end was trimmed by 4 bases and the J gene end by 9 bases; junction bases not matched to a gene: 7. The CDR3 coding sequence is TGTGCCAGCAGCCCATGGACTAGCGGGAGCGGTGAGCAGTTCTTC. Its translation: CASSPWTSGSGEQFF.

This clonotype turned up a few times. The chain has TRBV20-1 and TRBJ1-2; a possible D gene is TRBD1 (6 bases). Trimming cost V 4 bases and J 3 bases, with 9 bases left between them. Germline CDR1 is DFQATT and CDR2 is SNEGSKA (reference sequence). The CDR3 loop spans 12 amino acids. The CDR3 loop is CSATGDHYGYTF. The CDR3 region has the DNA TGCAGTGCTACAGGGGACCACTATGGCTACACCTTC.

The table lists this clonotype with many counts. The chain is built from TRBV5-1 and TRBJ2-3, with 7 bases lining up with TRBD1. With 4 bases clipped from V and 3 bases from J, the junction kept 11 bases outside the gene matches. The CDR3 loop spans 16 amino acids. Germline assignment: CDR1 SGHRS and CDR2 YFSETQ. CDR3: CASSQGRGIRTDTQYF. The CDR3 DNA follows: TGCGCCAGCAGCCAGGGCAGGGGGATAAGAACAGATACGCAGTATTTT.

The gene calls are TRBV18 and TRBJ2-1; D unclear. The CDR3 length is 15 residues. V was shortened by 4 bases and J by 5 bases, with 15 bases between the two germline ends. Germline V gene lookup returns CDR1 KGHSH and CDR2 LQKENI. The CDR3: CASSQGIRGHNEQFF. The CDR3 DNA reads TGTGCCAGCTCACAGGGTATCCGTGGGCACAATGAGCAGTTCTTC.

Details on this clonotype: This sequence may be a read error, since a much larger clone differs from it by one base. The gene calls are TRBV28 and TRBJ1-5; D not resolved. V lost 6 bases and J 9 bases, leaving 12 bases between the germline ends. The CDR3 spans 12 residues. The V gene's germline CDR1 is MDHEN and CDR2 SYDVKM. The CDR3 sequence: CASSPEYRPQHF. CDR3 DNA sequence: TGTGCCAGCAGCCCCGAGTATCGGCCCCAGCATTTT.

This clonotype was seen a few times. The rearrangement joins TRBV5-1 to TRBJ2-1; possibly TRBD2 for D (5 bases). Trimming pared 4 bases from V and 5 bases from J, leaving 10 bases between. The CDR3 has 13 residues. Germline loops: CDR1 SGHRS, CDR2 YFSETQ. The CDR3 is CASSVTSNNEQFF. In DNA form, the CDR3 reads TGCGCCAGCAGCGTAACTAGTAACAATGAGCAGTTCTTC. The complete variable domain, with remaining parts taken from reference TRBV5-1 and TRBJ2-1, reads KAGVTQTPRYLIKTRGQQVTLSCSPISGHRSVSWYQQTPGQGLQFLFEYFSETQRNKGNFPGRFSGRQFSNSRSEMNVSTLELGDSALYLCASSVTSNNEQFFGPGTRLTVL.

The J gene is TRBJ2-1, the V gene TRBV7-3; D possibly corresponds to TRBD1 (8 bases). CDR3 size: 14 residues. Deletions cut 5 bases from V and 9 bases from J, with 17 bases between. Germline loops: CDR1 SGHTA, CDR2 FQGTGA. The CDR3 region has the DNA TGTGCCAGCAGCCTGAACACAGGGGGGGGTGAGCAGTTCTTC. Its translation is CASSLNTGGGEQFF.

CDR3 nucleotide sequence: TGTGCCAGCACTAAGGGACATTACGAGCAGTACTTC. Residues: CASTKGHYEQYF. The rearrangement joins TRBV12-3 or TRBV12-4 to TRBJ2-7; tentative D call: TRBD1 (6 bases). The CDR3 is made up of 12 amino acids. V was pared by 7 bases and J by 4 bases, with 11 bases between.

At least ten counts were recorded for this clonotype. The chain has TRBV7-3 and TRBJ2-1, with D perhaps matching TRBD1 or TRBD2 (5 bases each). The CDR3 loop spans 18 amino acids. The ends were cut back, 4 bases at V and 9 bases at J, with 28 bases in the middle. Germline V gene sequence: CDR1 SGHTA, CDR2 FQGTGA. CDR3 in amino acids: CASSSSVVGTPGASEQFF. The CDR3 DNA reads as TGTGCCAGCAGCTCGTCGGTTGTAGGGACGCCCGGGGCAAGTGAGCAGTTCTTC.

V usage is TRBV7-8 and J usage is TRBJ2-1; the D gene is possibly TRBD2 (7 bases). Trimming removed 1 base from V and 7 bases from J, with 17 bases in between. CDR1 is SGHVS and CDR2 is FQNEAQ in the germline V gene. There are 16 residues in the CDR3. CDR3 bases: TGTGCCAGCAGCTTAGTGGGGGCGGGAGTAGGGAATGAGCAGTTCTTC. This translates into CASSLVGAGVGNEQFF.

The chain couples TRBV6-1 to TRBJ1-1, with a possible D match to TRBD1 (6 bases). Trimming pared 6 bases from V and 2 bases from J, leaving 10 bases between. The CDR3 totals 13 residues. From germline, CDR1 is MNHNS and CDR2 SASEGT. The DNA of the CDR3 is TGTGCCAGCAGGAACAGGGTAAACACTGAAGCTTTCTTT. Residues: CASRNRVNTEAFF.

The V and J genes are TRBV20-1 and TRBJ2-3, with TRBD2 matching 8 bases. Per the germline V gene, CDR1 is DFQATT and CDR2 is SNEGSKA (reference sequence). The V and J ends lost 1 base and 4 bases, in that order; junction bases with no gene match: 4. The CDR3 loop spans 14 amino acids. In nucleotides, the CDR3 is TGCAGTGCTAGAGTCCCCGGGAGGGCAGATACGCAGTATTTT. Protein product: CSARVPGRADTQYF.

This clonotype was seen only a few times. The chain has TRBV5-1 and TRBJ2-1, with 11 bases lining up with TRBD1. J gave up 6 bases and V 4 bases, and 12 bases lay outside the gene matches. This CDR3 comprises 17 residues. The germline V gene has CDR1 SGHRS and CDR2 YFSETQ. CDR3 DNA sequence: TGCGCCAGCAGCAAAACACCGGGGACAGGGGGAAGCAATGAGCAGTTCTTC. This encodes CASSKTPGTGGSNEQFF.

This sequence joins TRBV6-1 and TRBJ1-1; D remains unclear. The V end lost 5 bases, the J end lost 1 base, and 8 bases lay between the germline ends. Germline V gives CDR1 MNHNS, CDR2 SASEGT. CDR3 length: 13 residues. CDR3 nucleotide sequence: TGTGCCAGCAGTAAAACAAGGAACACTGAAGCTTTCTTT. It codes for CASSKTRNTEAFF.

The sample holds many counts of this clonotype. The chain joins TRBV12-3 or TRBV12-4 to TRBJ2-5; 9 nucleotides line up with TRBD2. There are 13 residues in the CDR3. V was clipped by 5 bases and J by 4 bases; unmatched bases: 2. The CDR3 DNA reads as TGTGCCAGCAGTCCGGGACTAGCAGAGACCCAGTACTTC. It translates to CASSPGLAETQYF.

The V gene is TRBV20-1, the J gene TRBJ2-7; 7 bases map to TRBD2. This CDR3 comprises 14 residues. With 5 bases clipped from V and 4 bases from J, the junction kept 11 bases outside the gene matches. Germline-derived CDR1 and CDR2 are DFQATT and SNEGSKA (reference sequence). The CDR3 DNA reads as TGCAGTGCTGTTAGCGGGTTGGGGGGATACGAGCAGTACTTC. It is translated as CSAVSGLGGYEQYF.

This clonotype was seen repeatedly, ten times or more. V gene TRBV4-1 combines with J gene TRBJ2-4; D is unresolved. Trimming pared 1 base from V and 6 bases from J, leaving 13 bases between. CDR1 and CDR2 (germline): MGHRA, YSYEKL. CDR3 length: 15 residues. DNA of the CDR3: TGCGCCAGCAGCCAAGCGTCCCGGGCTGGAAACATTCAGTACTTC. Translation: CASSQASRAGNIQYF.

The sample holds many counts of this clonotype. The rearrangement uses TRBV25-1 and TRBJ1-1, with D unclear. CDR1 and CDR2 from the germline V gene are MGHDK and SYGVNS. CDR3 length: 18 amino acids. Trimming left V 2 bases short and J 0 bases short, with 19 bases between. CDR3 in amino acids: CASSEVAMKWSMNTEAFF. The CDR3 DNA reads as TGTGCCAGCAGTGAAGTCGCAATGAAGTGGAGCATGAACACTGAAGCTTTCTTT.

This clonotype has a count of ten or more. The chain employs TRBV6-5 and TRBJ2-7; possible D gene TRBD2, 6 bases. The CDR3 is 14 residues long. The germline V gene has CDR1 MNHEY and CDR2 SVGAGI. The germline V and J ends were trimmed by 4 bases and 2 bases, with 12 bases remaining between them. CDR3 region: CASSSRSGAYEQYF. The DNA of the CDR3 is TGTGCCAGCAGTTCCCGGTCGGGAGCCTACGAGCAGTACTTC.

This clonotype was seen many times. V usage is TRBV12-3 or TRBV12-4 and J usage is TRBJ2-7, with no clear D. V dropped 1 base and J dropped 3 bases, with 13 bases sitting between them. The CDR3 has 15 amino acids. In DNA, the CDR3 is TGTGCCAGCAGTTTAGAGGCCGAAGCGCGCTACGAGCAGTACTTC. Its translation is CASSLEAEARYEQYF.

This clonotype was detected ten times or more. This chain connects TRBV5-1 to TRBJ1-1; 8 bases fit TRBD1. The CDR3 has 16 amino acids. The trim removed 8 bases at V and 0 bases at J, leaving 12 bases unmatched. Germline lookup yields CDR1 SGHRS and CDR2 YFSETQ. The DNA of the CDR3 is TGCGCCAGTAGTCGGGACAGGAAGGGCATGAACACTGAAGCTTTCTTT. It encodes CASSRDRKGMNTEAFF.

This clonotype was recorded many times. V usage is TRBV20-1 and J usage is TRBJ2-5; the D gene is possibly TRBD2 (5 bases). The CDR3 length is 13 residues. Germline V gene sequence: CDR1 DFQATT, CDR2 SNEGSKA (reference sequence). V was clipped by 2 bases and J by 5 bases, with 12 bases between them. The CDR3 sequence: CSARISGFETQYF. The CDR3 DNA reads TGCAGTGCTAGAATTTCGGGGTTTGAGACCCAGTACTTC.